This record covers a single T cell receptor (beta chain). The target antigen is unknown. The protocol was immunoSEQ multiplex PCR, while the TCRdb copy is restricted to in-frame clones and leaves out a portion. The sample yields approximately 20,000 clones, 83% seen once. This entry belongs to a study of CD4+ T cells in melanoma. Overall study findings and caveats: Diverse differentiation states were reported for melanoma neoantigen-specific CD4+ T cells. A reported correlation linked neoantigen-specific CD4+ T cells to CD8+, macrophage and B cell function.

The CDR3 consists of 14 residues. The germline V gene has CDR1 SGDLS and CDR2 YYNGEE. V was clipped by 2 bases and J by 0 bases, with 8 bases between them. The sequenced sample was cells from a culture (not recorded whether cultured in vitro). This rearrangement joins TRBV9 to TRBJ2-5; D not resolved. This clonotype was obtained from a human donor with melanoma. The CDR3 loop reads CASSVDFYQETQYF. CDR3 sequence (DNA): TGTGCCAGCAGCGTCGACTTCTACCAAGAGACCCAGTACTTC. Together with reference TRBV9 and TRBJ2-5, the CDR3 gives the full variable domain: DSGVTQTPKHLITATGQRVTLRCSPRSGDLSVYWYQQSLDQGLQFLIQYYNGEERAKGNILERFSAQQFPDLHSELNLSSLELGDSALYFCASSVDFYQETQYFGPGTRLLVL.